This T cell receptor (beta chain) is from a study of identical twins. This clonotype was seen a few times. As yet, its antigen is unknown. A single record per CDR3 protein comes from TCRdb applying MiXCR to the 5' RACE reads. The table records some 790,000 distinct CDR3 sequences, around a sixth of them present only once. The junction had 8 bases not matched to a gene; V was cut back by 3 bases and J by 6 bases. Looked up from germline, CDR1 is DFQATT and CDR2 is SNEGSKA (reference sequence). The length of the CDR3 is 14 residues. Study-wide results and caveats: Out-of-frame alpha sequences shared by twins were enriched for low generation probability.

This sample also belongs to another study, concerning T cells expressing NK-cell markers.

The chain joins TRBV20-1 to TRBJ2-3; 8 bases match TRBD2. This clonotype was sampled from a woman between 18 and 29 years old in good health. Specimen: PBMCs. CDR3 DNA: TGCAGTGCTAGGGGGACTAGGGGTGAGGATACGCAGTATTTT. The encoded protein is CSARGTRGEDTQYF.